This record looks at one T cell receptor (beta chain) sequence and its context. Assay: immunoSEQ multiplex PCR; the TCRdb copy retains only in-frame clones and omits some. The top ten hold about 17% of the sample, which has approximately 320,000 clones, around 87% seen once. The data derive from a study of shared clonotypes between healthy human individuals. Trimming removed 2 bases from V and 7 bases from J, with 15 bases in between. CDR1 is SEHNR, CDR2 FQNEAQ, per germline (reference sequence). This CDR3 is 15 amino acids long. This chain connects TRBV7-9 to TRBJ2-1; D is possibly TRBD1 (6 bases). This clonotype was obtained from a young man in good health. Sequencing was performed on memory CD8+ T cells sorted from blood. Subset described: CD45RO+ cells pooled with CCR7-negative TemRA cells. The CDR3 is CASSLPGADSNEQFF. CDR3 bases: TGTGCCAGCAGCTTACCAGGGGCGGACTCGAATGAGCAGTTCTTC.